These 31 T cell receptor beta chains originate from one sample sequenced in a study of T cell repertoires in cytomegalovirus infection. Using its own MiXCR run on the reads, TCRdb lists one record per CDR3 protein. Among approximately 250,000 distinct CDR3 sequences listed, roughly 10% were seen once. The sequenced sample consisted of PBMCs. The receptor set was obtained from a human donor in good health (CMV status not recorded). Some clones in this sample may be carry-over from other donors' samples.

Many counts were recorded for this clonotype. As DNA, the CDR3 is TGTGCCAGCAGTTTTGTGGGTAGCAATCAGCCCCAGCATTTT. It encodes CASSFVGSNQPQHF. The chain couples TRBV12-3 or TRBV12-4 to TRBJ1-5, with unresolved D. Trimming stripped 3 bases from V and 0 bases from J, with 6 bases between. This CDR3 region has 14 residues.

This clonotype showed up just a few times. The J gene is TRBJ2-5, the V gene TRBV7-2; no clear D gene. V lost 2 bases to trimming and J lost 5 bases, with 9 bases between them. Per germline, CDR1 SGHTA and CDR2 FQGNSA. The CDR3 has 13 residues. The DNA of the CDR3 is TGTGCCAGCAGCTTAAAAAGTTCTGAGACCCAGTACTTC. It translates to CASSLKSSETQYF.

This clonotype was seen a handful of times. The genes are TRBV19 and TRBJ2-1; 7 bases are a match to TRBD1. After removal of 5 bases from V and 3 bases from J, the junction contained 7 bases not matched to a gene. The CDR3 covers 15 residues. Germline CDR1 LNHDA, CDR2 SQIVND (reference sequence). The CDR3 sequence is CASSPAGQVYNEQFF. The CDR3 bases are TGTGCCAGTAGTCCCGCCGGACAGGTCTACAATGAGCAGTTCTTC.

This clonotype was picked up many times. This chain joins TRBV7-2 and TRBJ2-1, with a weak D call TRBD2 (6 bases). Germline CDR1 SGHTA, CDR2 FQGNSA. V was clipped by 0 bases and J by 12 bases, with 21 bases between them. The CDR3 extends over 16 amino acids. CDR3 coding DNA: TGTGCCAGCAGCTTAGCTGGACTAACCGTAAAGGCGGGGCAGTTCTTC. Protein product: CASSLAGLTVKAGQFF.

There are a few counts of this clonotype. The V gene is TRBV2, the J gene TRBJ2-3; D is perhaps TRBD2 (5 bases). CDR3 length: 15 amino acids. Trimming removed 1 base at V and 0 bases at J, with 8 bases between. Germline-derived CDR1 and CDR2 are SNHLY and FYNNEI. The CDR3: CASSEGRGSTDTQYF. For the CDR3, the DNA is TGTGCCAGCAGTGAAGGGAGAGGGAGCACAGATACGCAGTATTTT. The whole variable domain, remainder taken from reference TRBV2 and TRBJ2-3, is EPEVTQTPSHQVTQMGQEVILRCVPISNHLYFYWYRQILGQKVEFLVSFYNNEISEKSEIFDDQFSVERPDGSNFTLKIRSTKLEDSAMYFCASSEGRGSTDTQYFGPGTRLTVL.

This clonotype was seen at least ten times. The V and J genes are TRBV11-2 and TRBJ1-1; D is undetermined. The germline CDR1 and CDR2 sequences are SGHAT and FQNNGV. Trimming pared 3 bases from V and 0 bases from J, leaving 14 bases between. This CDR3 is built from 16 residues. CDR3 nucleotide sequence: TGTGCCAGCAGCTTTCTAGGCAGTTCTCTGAACACTGAAGCTTTCTTT. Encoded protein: CASSFLGSSLNTEAFF.

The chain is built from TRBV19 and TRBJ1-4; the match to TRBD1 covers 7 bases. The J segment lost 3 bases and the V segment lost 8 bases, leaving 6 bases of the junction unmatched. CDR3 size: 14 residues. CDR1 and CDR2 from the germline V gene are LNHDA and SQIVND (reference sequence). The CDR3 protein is CASFPGGSNEKLFF. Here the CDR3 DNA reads TGTGCCAGTTTCCCAGGGGGTTCTAATGAAAAACTGTTTTTT.

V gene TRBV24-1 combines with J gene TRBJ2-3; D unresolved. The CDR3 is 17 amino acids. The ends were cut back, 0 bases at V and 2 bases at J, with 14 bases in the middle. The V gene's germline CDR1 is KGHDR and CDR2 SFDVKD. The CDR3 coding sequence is TGTGCCACCAGTGATTTGCGATTCGGAGCCCCCACAGATACGCAGTATTTT. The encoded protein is CATSDLRFGAPTDTQYF.

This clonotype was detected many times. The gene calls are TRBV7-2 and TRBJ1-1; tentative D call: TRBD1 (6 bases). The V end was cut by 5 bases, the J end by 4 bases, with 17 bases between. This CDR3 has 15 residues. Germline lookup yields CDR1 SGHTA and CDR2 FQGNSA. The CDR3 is CASSLRTPGVTEAFF. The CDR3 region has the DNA TGTGCCAGCAGCCTAAGGACCCCAGGGGTCACTGAAGCTTTCTTT. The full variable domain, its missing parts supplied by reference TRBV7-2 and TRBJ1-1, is GAGVSQSPSNKVTEKGKDVELRCDPISGHTALYWYRQSLGQGLEFLIYFQGNSAPDKSGLPSDRFSAERTGGSVSTLTIQRTQQEDSAVYLCASSLRTPGVTEAFFGQGTRLTVV.

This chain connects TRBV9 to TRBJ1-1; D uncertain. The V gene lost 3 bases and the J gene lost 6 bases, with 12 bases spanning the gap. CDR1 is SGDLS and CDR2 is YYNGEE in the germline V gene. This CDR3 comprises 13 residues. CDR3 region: CASSAREGSEAFF. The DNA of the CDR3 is TGTGCCAGCAGCGCAAGAGAGGGTTCTGAAGCTTTCTTT.

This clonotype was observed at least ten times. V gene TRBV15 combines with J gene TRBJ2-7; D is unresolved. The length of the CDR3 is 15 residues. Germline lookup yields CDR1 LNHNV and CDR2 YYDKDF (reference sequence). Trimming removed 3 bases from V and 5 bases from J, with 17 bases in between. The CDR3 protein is CATSRDGRSYDEQYF. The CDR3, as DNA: TGTGCCACCAGCAGGGATGGACGGTCCTACGACGAGCAGTACTTC.

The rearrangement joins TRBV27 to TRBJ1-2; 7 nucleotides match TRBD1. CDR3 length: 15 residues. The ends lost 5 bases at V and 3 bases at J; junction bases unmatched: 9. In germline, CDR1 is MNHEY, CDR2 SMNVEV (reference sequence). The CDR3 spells CASSATGKSDYGYTF. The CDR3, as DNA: TGTGCCAGCAGTGCGACAGGGAAGAGCGACTATGGCTACACCTTC.

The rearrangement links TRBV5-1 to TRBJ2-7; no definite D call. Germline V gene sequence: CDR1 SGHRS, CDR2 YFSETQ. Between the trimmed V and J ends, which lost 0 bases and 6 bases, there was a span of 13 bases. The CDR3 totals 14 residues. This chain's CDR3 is CASSLGPGEGEQYF. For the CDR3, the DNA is TGCGCCAGCAGCTTGGGACCAGGAGAAGGCGAGCAGTACTTC.

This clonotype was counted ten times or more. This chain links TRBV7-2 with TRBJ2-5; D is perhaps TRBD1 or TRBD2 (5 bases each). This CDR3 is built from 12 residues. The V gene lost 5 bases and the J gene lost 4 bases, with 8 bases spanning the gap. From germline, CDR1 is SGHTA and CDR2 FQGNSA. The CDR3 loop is CASSPGPETQYF. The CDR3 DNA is TGTGCCAGCAGCCCGGGGCCAGAGACCCAGTACTTC.

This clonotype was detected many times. CDR3 nucleotide sequence: TGTGCCAGCAGCTTCCCGACAGCAACTAATGAAAAACTGTTTTTT. Protein sequence: CASSFPTATNEKLFF. This chain joins TRBV11-2 and TRBJ1-4; tentative D call: TRBD1 (5 bases). V was clipped by 3 bases and J by 0 bases, with 8 bases between them. The CDR3 consists of 15 residues. Germline V gene data show CDR1 as SGHAT and CDR2 as FQNNGV.

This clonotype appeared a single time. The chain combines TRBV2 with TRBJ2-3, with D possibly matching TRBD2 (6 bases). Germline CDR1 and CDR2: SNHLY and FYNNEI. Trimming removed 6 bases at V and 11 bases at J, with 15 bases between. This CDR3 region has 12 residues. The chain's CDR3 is CASSSTRREQYF. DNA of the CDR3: TGTGCCAGCAGCTCGACAAGGAGGGAGCAGTATTTT.

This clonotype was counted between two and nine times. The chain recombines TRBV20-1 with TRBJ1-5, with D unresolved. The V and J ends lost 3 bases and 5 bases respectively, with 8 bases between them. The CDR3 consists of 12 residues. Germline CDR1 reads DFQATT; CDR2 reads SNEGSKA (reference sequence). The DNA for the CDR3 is TGCAGTGCTAGCCCAGGACATCAGCCCCAGCATTTT. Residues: CSASPGHQPQHF.

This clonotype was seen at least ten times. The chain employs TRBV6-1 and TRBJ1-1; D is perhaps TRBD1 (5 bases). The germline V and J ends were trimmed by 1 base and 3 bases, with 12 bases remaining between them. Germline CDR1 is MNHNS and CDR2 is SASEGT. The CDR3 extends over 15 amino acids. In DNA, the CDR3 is TGTGCCAGCAGTGAAGTGGAGGGGTTGGACACTGAAGCTTTCTTT. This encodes CASSEVEGLDTEAFF.

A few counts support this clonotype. The CDR3 protein is CSASGQVGDIQYF. CDR3 nucleotide sequence: TGCAGTGCTAGTGGGCAGGTCGGGGACATTCAGTACTTC. The rearrangement links TRBV20-1 to TRBJ2-4; D is possibly TRBD2 (5 bases). V was pared by 3 bases and J by 8 bases, with 14 bases between. The CDR3 is 13 amino acids. The germline V gene has CDR1 DFQATT and CDR2 SNEGSKA (reference sequence).

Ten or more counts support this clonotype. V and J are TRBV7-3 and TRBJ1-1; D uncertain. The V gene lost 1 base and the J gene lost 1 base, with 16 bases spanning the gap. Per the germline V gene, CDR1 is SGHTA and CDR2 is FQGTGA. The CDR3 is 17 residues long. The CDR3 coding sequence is TGTGCCAGCAGCTTAAGGATCCGGCCTTTGGGGAACACTGAAGCTTTCTTT. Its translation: CASSLRIRPLGNTEAFF.

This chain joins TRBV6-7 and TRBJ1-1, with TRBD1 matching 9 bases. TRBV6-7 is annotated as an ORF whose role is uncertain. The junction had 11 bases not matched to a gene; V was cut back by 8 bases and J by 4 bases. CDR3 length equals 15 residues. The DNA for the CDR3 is TGTGCCAGCTACCGGACAGGGGACGATTGCACTGAAGCTTTCTTT. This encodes CASYRTGDDCTEAFF.

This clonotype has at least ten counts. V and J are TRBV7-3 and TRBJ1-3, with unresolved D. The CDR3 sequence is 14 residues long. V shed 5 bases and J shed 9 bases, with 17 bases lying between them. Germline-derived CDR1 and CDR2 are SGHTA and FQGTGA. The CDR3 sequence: CASSPSGLTTTIYF. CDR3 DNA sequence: TGTGCCAGCAGCCCATCTGGACTTACTACCACCATATATTTT.

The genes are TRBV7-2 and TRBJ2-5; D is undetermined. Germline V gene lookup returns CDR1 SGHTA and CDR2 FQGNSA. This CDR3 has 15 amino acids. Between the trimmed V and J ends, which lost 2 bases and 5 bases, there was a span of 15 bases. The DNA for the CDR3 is TGTGCCAGCAGCTTATTAGCTTTAGAGATCGAGACCCAGTACTTC. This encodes CASSLLALEIETQYF.

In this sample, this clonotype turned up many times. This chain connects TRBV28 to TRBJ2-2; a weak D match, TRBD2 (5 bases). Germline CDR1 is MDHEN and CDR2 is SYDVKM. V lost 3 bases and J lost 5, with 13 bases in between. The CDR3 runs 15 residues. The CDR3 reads CASSFLKGLTGELFF. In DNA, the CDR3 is TGTGCCAGCAGTTTTCTAAAAGGACTGACCGGGGAGCTGTTTTTT.

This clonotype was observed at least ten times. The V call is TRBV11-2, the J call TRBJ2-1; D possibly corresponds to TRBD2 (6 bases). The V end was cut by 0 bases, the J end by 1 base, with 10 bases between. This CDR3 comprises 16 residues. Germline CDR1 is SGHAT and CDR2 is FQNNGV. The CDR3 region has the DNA TGTGCCAGCAGCTTAGAGGCAGGGAGGTCCTACAATGAGCAGTTCTTC. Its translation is CASSLEAGRSYNEQFF.

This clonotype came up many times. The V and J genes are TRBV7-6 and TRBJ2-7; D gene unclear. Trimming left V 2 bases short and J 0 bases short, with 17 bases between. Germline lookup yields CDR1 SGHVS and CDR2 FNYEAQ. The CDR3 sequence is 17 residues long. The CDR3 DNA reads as TGTGCCAGCAGCTTAAGCTCGGCAGCTATAAGCTCCTACGAGCAGTACTTC. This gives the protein CASSLSSAAISSYEQYF.

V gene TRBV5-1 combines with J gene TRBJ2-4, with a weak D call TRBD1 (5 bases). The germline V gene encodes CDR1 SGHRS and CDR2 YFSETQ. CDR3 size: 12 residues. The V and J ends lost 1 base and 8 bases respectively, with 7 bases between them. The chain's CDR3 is CASSLQGDIQYF. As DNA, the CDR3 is TGCGCCAGCAGCTTGCAGGGTGACATTCAGTACTTC. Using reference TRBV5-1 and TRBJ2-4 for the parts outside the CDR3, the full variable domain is KAGVTQTPRYLIKTRGQQVTLSCSPISGHRSVSWYQQTPGQGLQFLFEYFSETQRNKGNFPGRFSGRQFSNSRSEMNVSTLELGDSALYLCASSLQGDIQYFGAGTRLSVL.

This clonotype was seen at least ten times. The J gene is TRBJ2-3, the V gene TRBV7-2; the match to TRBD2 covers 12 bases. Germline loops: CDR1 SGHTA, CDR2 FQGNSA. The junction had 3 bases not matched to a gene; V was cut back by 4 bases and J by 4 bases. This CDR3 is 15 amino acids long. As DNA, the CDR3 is TGTGCCAGCAGCTCTAGCGGGAGGGCCGCAGATACGCAGTATTTT. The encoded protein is CASSSSGRAADTQYF.

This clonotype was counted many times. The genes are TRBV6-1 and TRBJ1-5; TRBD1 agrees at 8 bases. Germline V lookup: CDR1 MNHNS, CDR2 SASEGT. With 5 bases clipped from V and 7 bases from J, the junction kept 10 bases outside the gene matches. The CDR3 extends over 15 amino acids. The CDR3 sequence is CASSYAQGAGQPQHF. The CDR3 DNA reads TGTGCCAGCAGTTACGCGCAGGGGGCCGGACAGCCCCAGCATTTT.

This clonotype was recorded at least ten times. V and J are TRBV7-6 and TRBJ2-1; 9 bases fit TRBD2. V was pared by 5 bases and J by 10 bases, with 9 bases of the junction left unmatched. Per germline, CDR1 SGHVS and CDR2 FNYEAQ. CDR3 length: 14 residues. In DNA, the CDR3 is TGTGCCAGCAGCCTGGGACTAGCTCAAGGGGAGCAGTTCTTC. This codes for CASSLGLAQGEQFF.

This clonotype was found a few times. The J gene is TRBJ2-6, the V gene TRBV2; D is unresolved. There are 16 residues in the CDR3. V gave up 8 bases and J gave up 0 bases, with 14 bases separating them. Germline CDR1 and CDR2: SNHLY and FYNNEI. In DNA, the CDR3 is TGTGCCAGCGCCCCCGAGTACCTCTCTGGGGCCAACGTCCTGACTTTC. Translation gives CASAPEYLSGANVLTF.